This record covers a single T cell receptor beta chain. Participants were placed into cohorts based on the clinical history they reported. Clones were read by immunoSEQ multiplex PCR, and TCRdb kept only the in-frame ones, dropping some. The profile shows approximately 400,000 clones, 75% to 90% of them singletons. This sample stems from a study of blood T cell repertoires in COVID-19. The wider study: Acute and convalescent COVID-19 specimens originated in the United States, Italy and Spain.

Trimming removed 2 bases from V and 2 bases from J, with 9 bases in between. The CDR3 is 14 residues long. CDR1 and CDR2 (germline): LNHDA, SQIVND (reference sequence). The chain combines TRBV19 with TRBJ1-2, with D unresolved. The clonotype comes from a woman aged 50 to 60 who had recovered from COVID-19. Sequencing was performed on PBMCs or T cells enriched from blood (not recorded which). CDR3 coding DNA: TGTGCCAGTAGTATAAATCAGGCCAACTATGGCTACACCTTC. This encodes CASSINQANYGYTF.